These T cell receptor beta chains were read from a single sample in a study of blood T cell repertoires in COVID-19. Sequenced by immunoSEQ multiplex PCR; TCRdb stores in-frame clones only, minus some. This sample has 110,000 to 150,000 clones, with around four fifths found just once. The specimen sequenced was PBMCs or T cells enriched from blood (not recorded which). Receptors were obtained from a woman aged 45-60 years who had recovered from COVID-19. Each CDR3 is given with its conserved first and last residue. D genes are given only for firm matches.

V,J,D,CDR3,DNA
TRBV13,TRBJ2-3,.,CASSPTGDWESTQYF,TGTGCCAGCAGCCCAACAGGGGACTGGGAGTCTACGCAGTATTTT
TRBV4-1,TRBJ2-1,TRBD1,CASSQKIGTGAYNEQFF,TGCGCCAGCAGCCAGAAAATCGGGACAGGGGCCTACAATGAGCAGTTCTTC
TRBV19,TRBJ1-5,.,CASSIDHRADSNQPQHF,TGTGCCAGTAGTATAGACCACAGGGCGGATAGCAATCAGCCCCAGCATTTT
TRBV5-1,TRBJ2-2,TRBD1,CASRGQGLSGELFF,TGCGCCAGCAGGGGACAGGGTTTATCCGGGGAGCTGTTTTTT
TRBV18,TRBJ1-2,.,CASSPALTGPGGDGYTF,TGTGCCAGCTCACCAGCCCTGACAGGTCCGGGGGGCGATGGCTACACCTTC
TRBV5-4,TRBJ2-1,.,CASSSIQDSYNEQFF,TGTGCCAGCAGCTCAATCCAGGACAGTTACAATGAGCAGTTCTTC
TRBV18,TRBJ1-4,.,CASSLRQPTTNEKLFF,TGTGCCAGCTCACTTAGACAGCCCACAACTAATGAAAAACTGTTTTTT
TRBV27,TRBJ1-1,.,CASSLAGRNTEAFF,TGTGCCAGCAGCCTTGCGGGACGGAACACTGAAGCTTTCTTT
TRBV7-3,TRBJ2-1,TRBD2,CASSSSGGYNEQFF,TGTGCCAGCTCCTCTAGCGGGGGGTACAATGAGCAGTTCTTC
TRBV5-1,TRBJ2-1,.,CASSLAGNEQFF,TGCGCCAGCAGCTTGGCCGGGAATGAGCAGTTCTTC
TRBV28,TRBJ1-2,.,CASRDTYGYTF,TGTGCCAGCAGAGACACATATGGCTACACCTTC